This T cell receptor (beta chain) emerged from a study of kidney transplant recipient with SARS-CoV-2 infection. Note on this clonotype: This may be a read error, as it is one base from a much larger clone.

One entry per CDR3 protein results from TCRdb running MiXCR on the reads. The data contain fewer than 250,000 distinct CDR3 sequences, less than 35% of them singletons. CDR1 is MDHEN and CDR2 is SYDVKM in the germline V gene. V was pared by 2 bases and J by 5 bases, with 18 bases between. The CDR3 totals 17 residues. The sequence came from a male patient between 25 and 39 years old who had COVID-19 and was a kidney transplant recipient. These T cells may partly come from the graft donor. The source was a blood sample, collected at baseline and around day 120 from a kidney transplant recipient. The rearrangement uses TRBV28 and TRBJ2-2; D might be TRBD2 (6 bases). CDR3 coding DNA: TGTGCCAGCAGTTTACCTCACGGAGGGGAGGAGACCGGGGAGCTGTTTTTT. This sequence encodes CASSLPHGGEETGELFF.